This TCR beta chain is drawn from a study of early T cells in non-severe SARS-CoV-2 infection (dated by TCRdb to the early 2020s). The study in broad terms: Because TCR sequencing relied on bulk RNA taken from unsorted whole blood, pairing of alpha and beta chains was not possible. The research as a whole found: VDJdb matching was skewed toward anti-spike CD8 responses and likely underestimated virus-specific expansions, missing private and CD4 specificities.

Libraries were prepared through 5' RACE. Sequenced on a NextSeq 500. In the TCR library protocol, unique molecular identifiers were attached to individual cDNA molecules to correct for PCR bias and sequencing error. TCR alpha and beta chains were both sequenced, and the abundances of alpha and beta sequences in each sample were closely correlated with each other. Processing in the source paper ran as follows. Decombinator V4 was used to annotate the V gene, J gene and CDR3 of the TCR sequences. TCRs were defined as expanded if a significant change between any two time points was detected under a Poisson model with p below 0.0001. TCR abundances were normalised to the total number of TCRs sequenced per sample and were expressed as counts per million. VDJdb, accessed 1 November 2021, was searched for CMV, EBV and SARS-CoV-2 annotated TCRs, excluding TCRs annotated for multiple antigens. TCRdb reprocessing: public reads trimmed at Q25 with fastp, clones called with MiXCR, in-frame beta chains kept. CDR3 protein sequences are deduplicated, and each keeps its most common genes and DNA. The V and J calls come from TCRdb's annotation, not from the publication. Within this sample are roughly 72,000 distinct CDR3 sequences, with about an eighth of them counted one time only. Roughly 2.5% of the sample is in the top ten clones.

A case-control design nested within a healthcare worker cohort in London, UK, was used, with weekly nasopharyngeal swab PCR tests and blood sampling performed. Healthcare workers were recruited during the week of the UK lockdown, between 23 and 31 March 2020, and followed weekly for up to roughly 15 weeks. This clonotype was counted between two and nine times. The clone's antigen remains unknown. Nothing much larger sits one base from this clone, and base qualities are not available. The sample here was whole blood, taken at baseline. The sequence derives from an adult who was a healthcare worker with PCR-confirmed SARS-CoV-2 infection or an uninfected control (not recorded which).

This receptor carries the CDR3 CASKGTTSADTQYF. The bases read TGTGCCAGCAAGGGGACTACCTCCGCGGATACGCAGTATTTT. The rearranged segments are TRBV2 and TRBJ2-3; a stretch of 7 junction bases matches TRBD2. Looking up the germline V gene yields CDR1 SNHLY and CDR2 FYNNEI. From the cysteine up to the phenylalanine, the CDR3 has a length of 14 residues. Here the CDR3 DNA is all that survives: 42 bases in frame from base 1. Here V drops 7 bases and J drops 6 bases, and the junction holds 10 bases not matched to any gene.